These 22 T cell receptor beta chains were all obtained from the same sample, sequenced in a study of blood T cells in healthy people across ages. Primed by a sample-barcoded 5' primer and a J-beta primer mix, a second PCR proceeded for about 6 to 12 cycles. One entry per CDR3 protein results from TCRdb running MiXCR on the 5' RACE reads. The sample lists about 640,000 distinct CDR3 sequences, under 65% occurring once. The specimen was blood. The source of these receptors is a man in his fifties or sixties in good health.

The chain joins TRBV20-1 to TRBJ2-7; 7 positions agree with TRBD2. The CDR3 sequence is 13 residues long. V trimming: 0 bases; J trimming: 5 bases; junction bases outside the gene matches: 4. Germline V CDR1 and CDR2: DFQATT, SNEGSKA (reference sequence). The chain's CDR3 is CSARDGAGDEQYF. CDR3 nucleotides: TGCAGTGCTAGAGATGGGGCGGGGGACGAGCAGTACTTC.

The chain couples TRBV7-9 to TRBJ1-1; 7 bases map to TRBD1. V lost 5 bases to trimming and J lost 0 bases; unmatched junction nucleotides: 6. Looked up from germline, CDR1 is SEHNR and CDR2 is FQNEAQ (reference sequence). This CDR3 region has 15 residues. The CDR3 reads CASSLEDRLNTEAFF. The DNA of the CDR3 is TGTGCCAGCAGCCTCGAGGACAGGTTGAACACTGAAGCTTTCTTT.

The chain joins TRBV5-1 to TRBJ1-2; tentative D call: TRBD1 (6 bases). Germline V CDR1 and CDR2: SGHRS, YFSETQ. Deletions cut 4 bases from V and 3 bases from J, with 16 bases between. This CDR3 has 15 amino acids. The CDR3 DNA reads TGCGCCAGCAGCCGAACACCAGGGGAAGACTATGGCTACACCTTC. This encodes CASSRTPGEDYGYTF.

The rearrangement links TRBV5-1 to TRBJ1-6; TRBD1 aligns across 7 bases. Germline V lookup: CDR1 SGHRS, CDR2 YFSETQ. J was trimmed by 4 bases and V by 4 bases; bases with no gene match: 5. The CDR3 spans 15 residues. CDR3 loop: CASSTAGQYNSPLHF. The CDR3 DNA reads TGCGCCAGCAGCACCGCGGGACAGTATAATTCACCCCTCCACTTT.

This clonotype was counted only a few times. The J gene is TRBJ2-1, the V gene TRBV5-1, with D possibly matching TRBD1 (5 bases). The CDR3 covers 14 residues. Between the trimmed V and J ends, which lost 4 bases and 6 bases, there was a span of 14 bases. The germline CDR1 and CDR2 sequences are SGHRS and YFSETQ. CDR3 DNA sequence: TGCGCCAGCAGCCCAGGGTCGGTGCTCAATGAGCAGTTCTTC. This gives the protein CASSPGSVLNEQFF.

The chain carries TRBV20-1 and TRBJ1-1, with TRBD1 identical over 8 bases. The V gene end was trimmed by 4 bases and the J gene end by 5 bases; junction bases not matched to a gene: 9. Germline V gene sequence: CDR1 DFQATT, CDR2 SNEGSKA (reference sequence). The CDR3 is 14 residues long. CDR3 region: CSAKTTTGETEAFF. DNA of the CDR3: TGCAGTGCTAAAACCACGACAGGGGAAACTGAAGCTTTCTTT.

V and J are TRBV7-9 and TRBJ2-7, with D uncertain. The CDR3 spans 14 residues. The germline V and J ends were trimmed by 2 bases and 3 bases, with 11 bases remaining between them. Germline V gene data show CDR1 as SEHNR and CDR2 as FQNEAQ (reference sequence). For the CDR3, the DNA is TGTGCCAGCAGCTTAAGCAGCTTCAGCTACGAGCAGTACTTC. This translates into CASSLSSFSYEQYF. Filled out from reference TRBV7-9 and TRBJ2-7, the complete variable domain reads DTGVSQNPRHKITKRGQNVTFRCDPISEHNRLYWYRQTLGQGPEFLTYFQNEAQLEKSRLLSDRFSAERPKGSFSTLEIQRTEQGDSAMYLCASSLSSFSYEQYFGPGTRLTVT.

The V gene is TRBV11-2, the J gene TRBJ2-3; D assignment may be TRBD1 or TRBD2 (5 bases each). There are 14 residues in the CDR3. Looked up from germline, CDR1 is SGHAT and CDR2 is FQNNGV. Between the trimmed V and J ends, which lost 4 bases and 10 bases, there was a span of 18 bases. The DNA for the CDR3 is TGTGCCAGCAGCTCCCCCAGACCGGGACCTTCGCAGTATTTT. Protein product: CASSSPRPGPSQYF.

The J gene is TRBJ1-5, the V gene TRBV24-1; D not resolved. Germline loops: CDR1 KGHDR, CDR2 SFDVKD. The CDR3 length is 13 residues. V was pared by 2 bases and J by 6 bases, with 7 bases between. Here the CDR3 DNA reads TGTGCCACCAGTGATTCTGCGGGTCAGCCCCAGCATTTT. Protein sequence: CATSDSAGQPQHF.

The chain employs TRBV12-5 and TRBJ2-5; D is perhaps TRBD1 (7 bases). The CDR3 has 15 residues. Germline-derived CDR1 and CDR2 are LGHNT and FRNRAP. V gave up 3 bases and J gave up 11 bases, with 22 bases separating them. This chain's CDR3 is CASGLEAGGYNEQYF. The DNA for the CDR3 is TGTGCTAGTGGTTTAGAGGCAGGGGGGTACAATGAGCAGTACTTC.

V and J are TRBV7-2 and TRBJ2-5; TRBD1 matches at 7 bases. The closer fit of TRBJ2-4 to the DNA end suggests the J call may be wrong. This CDR3 region has 15 residues. Germline assignment: CDR1 SGHTA and CDR2 FQGNSA. This CDR3 reads CASSPSGSGGGIQYF. The CDR3, as DNA: TGTGCCAGCAGCCCTTCGGGGTCAGGGGGTGGCATTCAGTACTTC.

This chain links TRBV25-1 with TRBJ2-3, with TRBD2 matching 11 bases. The CDR3 loop spans 18 amino acids. Germline CDR1 and CDR2: MGHDK and SYGVNS. The trim removed 4 bases at V and 0 bases at J, leaving 9 bases unmatched. The CDR3 sequence is CASSALLPSGGSTDTQYF. CDR3 coding DNA: TGTGCCAGCAGTGCTCTTCTCCCTAGCGGGGGGAGCACAGATACGCAGTATTTT.

The chain has TRBV20-1 and TRBJ2-7; TRBD1 aligns across 9 bases. J lost 2 bases, V lost 2 bases, and 7 bases had no gene match. CDR3 length: 15 residues. Germline CDR1 and CDR2: DFQATT and SNEGSKA (reference sequence). Here the CDR3 reads CSARYHGQGTYEQYF. The CDR3 nucleotides are TGCAGTGCTAGATACCACGGACAGGGGACCTACGAGCAGTACTTC.

This chain links TRBV10-3 with TRBJ2-5; D remains unclear. Between the trimmed V and J ends, which lost 1 base and 11 bases, there was a span of 14 bases. The CDR3 length is 13 residues. CDR1 ENHRY and CDR2 SYGVKD come from the germline V gene. DNA for the CDR3: TGTGCCATCAGTGAGTTGAGGTCCTCCGGGCAGTACTTC. Protein sequence: CAISELRSSGQYF.

This clonotype was observed a few times. This chain joins TRBV20-1 and TRBJ1-1; D remains ambiguous. Germline V gives CDR1 DFQATT, CDR2 SNEGSKA (reference sequence). The CDR3 has 13 residues. With 0 bases removed from V and 0 bases from J, the gap between germline ends came to 5 bases. In DNA form, the CDR3 reads TGCAGTGCTAGAGAACAGATGAACACTGAAGCTTTCTTT. Translated, it gives CSAREQMNTEAFF.

In its sample, this clonotype was seen many times. The rearrangement uses TRBV12-3 or TRBV12-4 and TRBJ2-5; D unclear. With 5 bases removed from V and 0 bases from J, the gap between germline ends came to 13 bases. CDR3 size: 15 residues. The CDR3 DNA follows: TGTGCCAGCAGTCCTCCTGACTGGTACCAAGAGACCCAGTACTTC. The encoded protein is CASSPPDWYQETQYF.

This clonotype came up a few times. CDR3 DNA sequence: TGTGCCAGCAGTTTAAGGACAGTCGGCGAGCAGTACTTC. This translates into CASSLRTVGEQYF. The chain uses TRBV12-3 or TRBV12-4 and TRBJ2-7; TRBD1 might be the D (6 bases). V was pared by 2 bases and J by 6 bases, with 11 bases between. This CDR3 contains 13 residues.

This chain links TRBV6-2 or TRBV6-3 with TRBJ1-2; 7 nucleotides match TRBD1. V lost 4 bases to trimming and J lost 6 bases; unmatched junction nucleotides: 11. Germline loops: CDR1 MNHEY, CDR2 SVGEGT. The CDR3 totals 15 residues. The CDR3 loop is CASSFKRQGSNGYTF. The CDR3 DNA is TGTGCCAGCAGTTTCAAGCGACAGGGAAGTAATGGCTACACCTTC.

The V and J genes are TRBV18 and TRBJ2-7; maybe TRBD1 (6 bases). The CDR3 is 14 residues long. Deletions cut 5 bases from V and 1 base from J, with 12 bases between. From germline, CDR1 is KGHSH and CDR2 LQKENI. CDR3 sequence (DNA): TGTGCCAGCTCAGATGATACAGGGTCCTACGAGCAGTACTTC. It specifies CASSDDTGSYEQYF.

This sequence joins TRBV7-2 and TRBJ1-6, with a weak D call TRBD1 (5 bases). The CDR3 has 15 amino acids. Trimming left V 5 bases short and J 0 bases short, with 8 bases between. The V gene's germline CDR1 is SGHTA and CDR2 FQGNSA. CDR3 DNA sequence: TGTGCCAGCAGCGTAGACAGCTCCTATAATTCACCCCTCCACTTT. Protein product: CASSVDSSYNSPLHF.

This clonotype was seen just once. The chain recombines TRBV4-2 with TRBJ2-3; 9 nucleotides align to TRBD1. Germline loops: CDR1 LGHNA, CDR2 YNFKEQ. The CDR3 extends over 16 amino acids. The trim removed 3 bases at V and 4 bases at J, leaving 8 bases unmatched. CDR3 region: CASSQGTGTGSDTQYF. CDR3 sequence (DNA): TGTGCCAGCAGCCAGGGAACCGGGACAGGGTCAGATACGCAGTATTTT.

This clonotype was counted only a few times. The rearrangement links TRBV29-1 to TRBJ2-5; 7 bases align to TRBD1. This CDR3 is 13 amino acids long. Looked up from germline, CDR1 is SQVTM and CDR2 is ANQGSEA. V dropped 8 bases and J dropped 2; count of bases not matched to a gene: 8. DNA of the CDR3: TGCAGCACCCGACAGGGTGGGCAAGAGACCCAGTACTTC. Protein sequence: CSTRQGGQETQYF.